The next 4 T cell receptor beta chains were all read from a single sample in a study of T cell changes during pregnancy in multiple sclerosis. The protocol was immunoSEQ multiplex PCR, while the TCRdb copy is restricted to in-frame clones and leaves out a portion. The sample contains 85,000 to 100,000 clones, less than 95% of which appear only once. The sequenced sample was peripheral blood, obtained before pregnancy. Source of these receptors: a female donor with multiple sclerosis, enrolled in a pregnancy study.

The chain joins TRBV6-6 to TRBJ2-2, with 8 nucleotides matching TRBD1. The CDR3 has 15 amino acids. V lost 4 bases to trimming and J lost 1 base; unmatched junction nucleotides: 2. Per the germline V gene, CDR1 is MNHNY and CDR2 is SVGAGI (reference sequence). Here the CDR3 DNA reads TGTGCCAGCAGTTTCGGGACAGGGAACACCGGGGAGCTGTTTTTT. The encoded protein is CASSFGTGNTGELFF.

The V call is TRBV5-1, the J call TRBJ2-5, with 14 bases identical to TRBD2. Losses at the gene ends were 3 bases for V and 2 bases for J; bases not matched to a gene: 3. This CDR3 spans 16 amino acids. Germline V gives CDR1 SGHRS, CDR2 YFSETQ. The CDR3 here is CASSWTSGGRQETQYF. In DNA, the CDR3 is TGCGCCAGCAGCTGGACTAGCGGGGGGAGGCAAGAGACCCAGTACTTC.

The rearrangement links TRBV5-4 to TRBJ1-1; D ambiguous. There are 15 residues in the CDR3. The germline V gene has CDR1 SGHNT and CDR2 YYREEE (reference sequence). The V end lost 0 bases, the J end lost 7 bases, and 16 bases lay between the germline ends. The CDR3 DNA sequence: TGTGCCAGCAGCTTGGCGGAGGTTAAAGGAGGTGAAGCTTTCTTT. Residues: CASSLAEVKGGEAFF.

V is TRBV2 and J is TRBJ1-1; 11 bases fit TRBD1. The CDR3 consists of 17 residues. Trimming cost V 6 bases and J 4 bases; bases outside gene matches: 13. Germline V gene sequence: CDR1 SNHLY, CDR2 FYNNEI. This chain's CDR3 is CASRWGQGEGPSTEAFF. The CDR3 DNA is TGTGCCAGCAGGTGGGGACAGGGGGAAGGGCCTAGCACTGAAGCTTTCTTT.